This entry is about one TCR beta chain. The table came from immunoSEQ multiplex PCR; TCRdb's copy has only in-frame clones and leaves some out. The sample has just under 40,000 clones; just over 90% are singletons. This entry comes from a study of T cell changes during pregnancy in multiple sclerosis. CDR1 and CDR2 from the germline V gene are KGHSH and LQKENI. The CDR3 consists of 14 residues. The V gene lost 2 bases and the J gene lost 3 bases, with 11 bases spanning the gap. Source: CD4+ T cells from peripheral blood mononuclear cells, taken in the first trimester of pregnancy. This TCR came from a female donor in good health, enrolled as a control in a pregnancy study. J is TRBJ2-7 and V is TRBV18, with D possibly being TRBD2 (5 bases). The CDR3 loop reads CASSPAGEGYEQYF. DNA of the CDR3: TGTGCCAGCTCACCAGCCGGGGAAGGCTACGAGCAGTACTTC.